This T cell receptor beta chain stems from a study of blood T cells in healthy people across ages. Study-wide results and caveats: More naive CD4+ cells and higher diversity marked long-lived donors relative to aged donors.

The CDR3 spans 15 residues. It was around 10 milliliters of peripheral blood that were drawn from each donor. This clonotype has only a few counts. What it binds is not known. It may be a read error: a sequence one base away is much more abundant. A second roughly 6 to 12 cycle PCR used barcoded and J-beta primers. TCRdb ran MiXCR on the 5' RACE reads and lists one entry per CDR3 protein. The sample consists of 1.5 million to 2 million distinct CDR3 sequences, about 31% of them appearing once. The chain links TRBV12-3 or TRBV12-4 to TRBJ2-5; 8 positions match TRBD1. The sample consisted of blood. The clonotype comes from a woman aged 25-40 years in good health. CDR3 amino acids: CAGSLGDRGQETQYF. The DNA for the CDR3 is TGTGCCGGCAGTTTAGGAGACAGGGGCCAAGAGACCCAGTACTTC.